These 5 T cell receptor beta chains were all obtained from the same sample, sequenced in a study of T-cell reconstitution after alpha-beta-depleted transplantation in children (dated by TCRdb to about 2016). The intended sense of this specimen's treatment or condition label: allogeneic hematopoietic cell transplantation with graft depleted of TCRalphabeta T cells and CD19 B cells. Library method: PCR. Sequencing was performed on an Illumina HiSeq 2500. TCR library preparation used molecular barcoding, with unique molecular identifiers applied to normalize quantification of the TCRbeta repertoire. The public sequencing data were trimmed at Q25 with fastp and processed into clonotypes with MiXCR by TCRdb, which kept only in-frame beta chains. Duplicate CDR3 protein sequences are folded into a single record with the most common DNA and genes. This sample gives roughly 300,000 distinct CDR3 sequences in total; approximately 10% of them show up just once. About 25% of the sample goes to the ten largest clones.

Sequencing was performed on peripheral blood, taken 180 days after TCRalphabeta/CD19-depleted stem cell transplant. Source of these receptors: a male patient under 10 years old who had a stem cell transplant for chronic granulomatous disease, so the T cells may come from the graft donor.

This clonotype came up many times. The chain is built from TRBV4-3 and TRBJ1-6, with unresolved D. V lost 0 bases, J lost 7 bases, and 4 bases lay in between. The germline V gene encodes CDR1 LGHNA and CDR2 YSLEER. This CDR3 region has 13 residues. CDR3 nucleotide sequence: TGCGCCAGCAGCCAAGAAGAAAATTCACCCCTCCACTTT. This gives the protein CASSQEENSPLHF.

This clonotype occurred many times. CDR3 sequence: CAISTTGYNEQYF. CDR3 coding DNA: TGTGCCATCAGTACTACAGGATATAACGAGCAGTACTTC. The chain combines TRBV10-3 with TRBJ2-7; maybe TRBD1 (5 bases). Germline V gives CDR1 ENHRY, CDR2 SYGVKD. Trimming cost V 5 bases and J 5 bases, with 13 bases left between them. The CDR3 runs to 13 residues.

This clonotype showed up many times. The chain is built from TRBV12-3 or TRBV12-4 and TRBJ1-6; no definite D call. V dropped 8 bases and J dropped 9 bases, with 17 bases sitting between them. CDR3 length: 14 amino acids. This chain's CDR3 is CASGIFNRPSPLHF. CDR3 sequence (DNA): TGTGCCAGCGGCATTTTTAACCGACCTTCACCCCTCCACTTT.

This clonotype has ten or more counts. The rearrangement joins TRBV24-1 to TRBJ2-3, with D unclear. There are 15 residues in the CDR3. The ends were cut back, 4 bases at V and 2 bases at J, with 12 bases in the middle. Germline V gene lookup returns CDR1 KGHDR and CDR2 SFDVKD. The CDR3, as DNA: TGTGCCACCAGTGAATCTCCAGCCTACACAGATACGCAGTATTTT. Residues: CATSESPAYTDTQYF.

The sample holds many counts of this clonotype. The chain combines TRBV5-1 with TRBJ2-3; 7 bases match TRBD1. Looked up from germline, CDR1 is SGHRS and CDR2 is YFSETQ. With V trimmed by 4 bases and J by 3 bases, 11 bases remained unmatched. This CDR3 contains 16 residues. This CDR3 is CASSIQTGIPTDTQYF. DNA of the CDR3: TGCGCCAGCAGCATACAGACAGGGATCCCAACAGATACGCAGTATTTT. The whole variable domain, remainder taken from reference TRBV5-1 and TRBJ2-3, is KAGVTQTPRYLIKTRGQQVTLSCSPISGHRSVSWYQQTPGQGLQFLFEYFSETQRNKGNFPGRFSGRQFSNSRSEMNVSTLELGDSALYLCASSIQTGIPTDTQYFGPGTRLTVL.